This is a list of T cell receptor beta chains from one sample in a study of Graves' ophthalmopathy and Graves' hyperthyroidism. TCRdb fed the multiplex PCR reads into MiXCR, producing one record per CDR3 protein. The top ten clones hold roughly 2.4% of a sample with 300,000 to 450,000 distinct CDR3 sequences, about 18% of them seen once. Sequenced material: peripheral blood. The receptors derive from an adult woman with stable Graves' hyperthyroidism. CDR3s include the opening cysteine and the closing phenylalanine or tryptophan. The D gene is left open where the match is weak. For some rows the clone size is stated as once, few or many, or as a class when expanded; others skip it.

v_call	d_call	j_call	cdr3_length	clone_size	cdr3_aa	cdr3_nt
TRBV11-2	TRBD2	TRBJ2-2	18	-	CASSLRTSGRDLTGELFF	TGTGCCAGCAGCTTAAGGACTAGCGGGAGGGATTTGACCGGGGAGCTGTTTTTT
TRBV10-2	-	TRBJ1-2	15	many	CASSGRGPLLYGYTF	TGCGCCAGCAGTGGTCGGGGCCCTCTCTTGTATGGCTACACCTTC
TRBV27	TRBD2	TRBJ2-7	17	many	CASSLSWTSGRAREQYF	TGTGCCAGCAGTTTATCGTGGACTAGCGGGAGGGCGAGAGAGCAGTACTTC
TRBV7-8	TRBD2	TRBJ2-5	17	many	CASSPTGGGRTKETQYF	TGTGCCAGCAGCCCGACGGGGGGCGGGAGGACCAAAGAGACCCAGTACTTC
TRBV7-3	TRBD2	TRBJ2-3	19	few	CASSSKTKTSGGVSDTQYF	TGTGCCAGCAGCTCTAAAACTAAGACTAGCGGGGGGGTATCAGATACGCAGTATTTT
TRBV4-1	TRBD1	TRBJ1-2	15	few	CASSLGQASNYGYTF	TGCGCCAGCAGCCTAGGACAGGCATCTAACTATGGCTACACCTTC
TRBV5-1	-	TRBJ1-2	16	many	CASSPRGRSDNYGYTF	TGCGCCAGCAGCCCAAGAGGCAGGAGTGATAACTATGGCTACACCTTC
TRBV20-1	-	TRBJ2-5	14	many	CSAPYSSYQETQYF	TGCAGTGCGCCTTACAGTTCGTACCAAGAGACCCAGTACTTC
TRBV5-5	TRBD1	TRBJ2-7	13	once	CVSSLDREAEQYF	TGTGTCAGCAGCTTGGACAGGGAGGCAGAGCAGTACTTC
TRBV15	-	TRBJ1-5	14	many	CATSRDRALQPQHF	TGTGCCACCAGCAGAGACAGGGCTCTGCAGCCCCAGCATTTT
TRBV6-4	-	TRBJ2-4	13	many	CASSEQLGDIQYF	TGTGCCAGCAGTGAACAGTTAGGTGACATTCAGTACTTC
TRBV2	-	TRBJ1-2	15	many	CASSGLRGSSYGYTF	TGTGCCAGCAGTGGGTTGAGGGGGTCGAGCTATGGCTACACCTTC
TRBV7-3	-	TRBJ2-5	17	many	CASSQRAGPNSEETQYF	TGTGCCAGCAGCCAGAGGGCAGGCCCAAACTCCGAAGAGACCCAGTACTTC
TRBV28	-	TRBJ2-6	14	-	CASSLSYGANVLTF	TGTGCCAGCAGCCTCAGCTATGGGGCCAACGTGCTGACTTTC
TRBV28	-	TRBJ1-1	14	many	CASSLFGGDTEAFF	TGTGCCAGCAGTTTATTCGGGGGGGACACTGAAGCTTTCTTT